Detailed here is one TCR beta chain. This record comes from a study of blood T cell repertoires in COVID-19. Study context: Both acute and convalescent COVID-19 samples were obtained from the United States, Italy and Spain. PBMCs, B-cell-depleted T cells, or T cells provided the cDNA or gDNA that made up the material.

Authors' processing steps: Estimation of nucleated cell counts was performed using reference gene primer amplification. Only in-frame clones appear in the TCRdb table, and some are missing; sequencing was by immunoSEQ multiplex PCR. V and J calls plus clone size are reproduced from that table; the DNA served to infer D and trimming. The sample lists 110,000 or so clones, 85% occurring once. The CDR3 consists of 14 residues. Between the trimmed V and J ends, which lost 2 bases and 3 bases, there was a span of 8 bases. Per the germline V gene, CDR1 is MNHEY and CDR2 is SMNVEV (reference sequence). The V and J genes are TRBV27 and TRBJ1-5; a weak D match, TRBD1 (6 bases). Sequenced: peripheral blood. The sequence came from a human donor in a cohort sampled during active COVID-19. The CDR3 protein is CASSLAGDNQPQHF. As DNA, the CDR3 is TGTGCCAGCAGTTTAGCAGGGGACAATCAGCCCCAGCATTTT.